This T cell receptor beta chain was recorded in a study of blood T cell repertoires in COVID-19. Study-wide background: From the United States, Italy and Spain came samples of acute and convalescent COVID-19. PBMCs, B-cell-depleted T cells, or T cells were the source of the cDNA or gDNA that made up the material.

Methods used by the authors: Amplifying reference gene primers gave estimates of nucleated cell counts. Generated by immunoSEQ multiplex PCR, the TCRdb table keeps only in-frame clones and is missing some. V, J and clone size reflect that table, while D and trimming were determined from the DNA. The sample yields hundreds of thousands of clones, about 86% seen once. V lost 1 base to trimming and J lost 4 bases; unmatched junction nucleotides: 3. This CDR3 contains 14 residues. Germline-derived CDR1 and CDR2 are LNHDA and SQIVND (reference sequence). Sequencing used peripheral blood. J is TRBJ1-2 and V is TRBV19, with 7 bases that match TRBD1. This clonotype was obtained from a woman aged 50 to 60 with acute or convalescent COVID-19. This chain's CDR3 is CASSIGGQLYGYTF. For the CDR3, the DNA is TGTGCCAGTAGTATAGGGGGACAGCTCTATGGCTACACCTTC.